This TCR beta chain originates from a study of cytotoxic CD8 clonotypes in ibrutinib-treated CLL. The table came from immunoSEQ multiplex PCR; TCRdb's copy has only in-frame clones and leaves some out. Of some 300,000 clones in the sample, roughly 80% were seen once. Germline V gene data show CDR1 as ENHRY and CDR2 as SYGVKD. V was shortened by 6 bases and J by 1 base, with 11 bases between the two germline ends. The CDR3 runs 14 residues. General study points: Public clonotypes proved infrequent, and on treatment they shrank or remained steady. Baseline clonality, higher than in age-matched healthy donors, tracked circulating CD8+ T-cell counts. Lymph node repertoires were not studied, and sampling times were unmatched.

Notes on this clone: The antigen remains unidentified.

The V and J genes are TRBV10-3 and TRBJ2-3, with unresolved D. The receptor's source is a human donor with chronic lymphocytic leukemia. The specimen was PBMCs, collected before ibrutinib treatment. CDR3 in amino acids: CAISLGARTDTQYF. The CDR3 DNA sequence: TGTGCCATCAGCCTGGGCGCTCGCACAGATACGCAGTATTTT.